This record looks at one T cell receptor (beta chain) sequence and its context. Its antigen is unknown. The sample comes from a study of cytomegalovirus exposure and HLA in healthy donors. Overall study results and limits: It was about 150 TCR beta chains that were listed as cytomegalovirus-associated. In the roughly 110 validation repertoires, under 95% of cluster scores exceeded 0, per a later analysis. Reportedly, diagnosis of cytomegalovirus status by the classifier showed high specificity and sensitivity.

The donors were members of the validation cohort comprising about 130 subjects, separate from the approximately 700-subject first cohort. Only in-frame clones appear in the TCRdb table, and some are missing; sequencing was by immunoSEQ multiplex PCR. The sample lists fewer than 200,000 clones, approximately 87% occurring once. The sequenced sample consisted of PBMCs. The origin of this receptor is a woman aged 25 to 39 in good health and CMV-seronegative.

CDR3 in DNA: TGTGCCAGTAGTAGCGGCACAAACTATGGCTACACCTTC. This encodes CASSSGTNYGYTF. This sequence joins TRBV19 and TRBJ1-2; D is unclear. This CDR3 region has 13 residues. V gave up 4 bases and J gave up 2 bases, with 8 bases separating them. The germline CDR1 and CDR2 sequences are LNHDA and SQIVND (reference sequence).